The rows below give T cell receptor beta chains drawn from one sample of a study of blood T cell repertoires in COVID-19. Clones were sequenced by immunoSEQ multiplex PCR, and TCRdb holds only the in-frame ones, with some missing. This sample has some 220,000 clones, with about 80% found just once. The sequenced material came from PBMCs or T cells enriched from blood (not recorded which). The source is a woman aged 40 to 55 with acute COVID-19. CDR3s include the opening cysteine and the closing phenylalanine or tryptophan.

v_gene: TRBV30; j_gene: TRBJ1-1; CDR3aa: CAWSGGLWRNTEAFF
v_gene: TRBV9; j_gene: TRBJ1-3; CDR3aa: CASSSMTGIGGNTIYF
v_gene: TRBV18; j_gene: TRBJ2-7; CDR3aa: CASSPDSFYEQYF
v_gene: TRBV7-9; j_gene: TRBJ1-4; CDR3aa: CASSLVLAGLDEKLFF
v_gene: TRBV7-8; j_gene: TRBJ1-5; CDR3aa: CASSLGPGGTGQPQHF
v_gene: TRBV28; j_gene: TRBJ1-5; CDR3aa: CASSEENPPRDSYNQPQHF
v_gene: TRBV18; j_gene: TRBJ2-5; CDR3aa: CASSPGLEETQYF
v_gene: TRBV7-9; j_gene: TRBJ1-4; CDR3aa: CASSWARRRGNEKLFF
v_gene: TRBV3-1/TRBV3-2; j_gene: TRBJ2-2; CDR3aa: CASSQGDRGSGELFF
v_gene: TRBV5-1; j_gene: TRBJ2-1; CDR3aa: CASSRTSGSIDEQFF
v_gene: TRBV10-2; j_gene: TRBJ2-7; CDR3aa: CASSDPGGVPSYEQYF
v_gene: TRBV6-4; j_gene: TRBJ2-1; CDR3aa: CASSDGGNSYNEQFF
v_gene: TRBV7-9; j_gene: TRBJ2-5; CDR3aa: CASSPPGGLGETQYF
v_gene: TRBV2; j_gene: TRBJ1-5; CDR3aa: CASSEMAGGNQPQHF
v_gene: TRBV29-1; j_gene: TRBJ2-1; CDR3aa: CSVENSGDYNEQFF
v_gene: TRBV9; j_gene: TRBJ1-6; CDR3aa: CASSVDLGGNSPLHF
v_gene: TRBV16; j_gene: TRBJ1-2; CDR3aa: CASSQDRGVGYTF
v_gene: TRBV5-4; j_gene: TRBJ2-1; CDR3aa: CASSLAGSIGQVF
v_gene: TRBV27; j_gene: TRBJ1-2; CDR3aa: CASSSLVSRRDVSYGYTF
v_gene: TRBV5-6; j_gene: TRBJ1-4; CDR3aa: CASSGMGDTHEKLFF
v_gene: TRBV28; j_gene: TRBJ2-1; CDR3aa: CASSSPLADSYNEQFF
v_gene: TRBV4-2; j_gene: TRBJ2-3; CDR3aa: CASRPEGLGDTQYF
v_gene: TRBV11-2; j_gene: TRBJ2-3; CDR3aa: CASSPGFERGPHF
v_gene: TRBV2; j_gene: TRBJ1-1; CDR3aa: CASGTVMNTEAFF
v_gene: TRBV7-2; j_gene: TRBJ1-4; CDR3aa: CASSPDRGNEKLFF
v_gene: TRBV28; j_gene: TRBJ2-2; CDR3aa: CATINSGTRGTGELFF
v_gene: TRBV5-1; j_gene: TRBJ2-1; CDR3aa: CASTNGLAGGGEQFF
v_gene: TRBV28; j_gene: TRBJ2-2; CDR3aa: CASSLILGGGELFF
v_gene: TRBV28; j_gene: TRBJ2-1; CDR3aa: CASSSKLAGMQFF
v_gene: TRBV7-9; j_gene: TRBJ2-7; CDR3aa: CASSPPRRYEQYF
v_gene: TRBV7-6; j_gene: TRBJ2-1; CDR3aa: CASSETSGHYNEQFF
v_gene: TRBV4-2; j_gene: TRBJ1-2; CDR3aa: CASSGTGGDYGYTF
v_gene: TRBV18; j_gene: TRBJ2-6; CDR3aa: CASSPTQGTGAGANVLTF
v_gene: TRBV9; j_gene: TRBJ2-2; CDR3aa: CASSPGLAGNGELFF
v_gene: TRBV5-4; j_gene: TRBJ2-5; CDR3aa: CASSVRDPGETQYF
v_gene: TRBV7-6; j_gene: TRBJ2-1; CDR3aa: CASSTDSSSYNEQFF
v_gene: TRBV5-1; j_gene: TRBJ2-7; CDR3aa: CASSLGGHYEQYF
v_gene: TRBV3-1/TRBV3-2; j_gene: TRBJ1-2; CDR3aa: CASSPHGQEGYTF
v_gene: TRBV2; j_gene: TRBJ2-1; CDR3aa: CASSEAGGYNEQFF
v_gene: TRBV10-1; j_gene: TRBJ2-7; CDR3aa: CASSPGQGATYEQYF
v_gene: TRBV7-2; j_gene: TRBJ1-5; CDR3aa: CASSFGTGGAGLNQPQHF
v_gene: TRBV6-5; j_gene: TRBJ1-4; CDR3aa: CASRRANKNEKLFF